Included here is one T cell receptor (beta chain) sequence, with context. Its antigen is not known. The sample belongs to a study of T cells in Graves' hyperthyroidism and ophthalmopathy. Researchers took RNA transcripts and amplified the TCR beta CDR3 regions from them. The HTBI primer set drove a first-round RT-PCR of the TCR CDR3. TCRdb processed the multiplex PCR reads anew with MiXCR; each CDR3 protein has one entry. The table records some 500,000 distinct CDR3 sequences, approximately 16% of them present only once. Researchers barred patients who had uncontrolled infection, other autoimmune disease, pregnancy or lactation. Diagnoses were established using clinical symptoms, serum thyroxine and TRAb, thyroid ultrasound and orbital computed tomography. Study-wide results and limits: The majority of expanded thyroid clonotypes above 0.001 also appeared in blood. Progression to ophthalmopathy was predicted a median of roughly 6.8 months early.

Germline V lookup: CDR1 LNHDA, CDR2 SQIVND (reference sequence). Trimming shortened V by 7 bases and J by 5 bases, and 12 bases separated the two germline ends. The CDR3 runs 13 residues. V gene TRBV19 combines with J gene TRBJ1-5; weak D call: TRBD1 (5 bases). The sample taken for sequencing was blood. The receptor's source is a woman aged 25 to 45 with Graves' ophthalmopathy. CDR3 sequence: CASIGTVDQPQHF. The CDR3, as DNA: TGTGCCAGTATTGGGACCGTTGATCAGCCCCAGCATTTT.